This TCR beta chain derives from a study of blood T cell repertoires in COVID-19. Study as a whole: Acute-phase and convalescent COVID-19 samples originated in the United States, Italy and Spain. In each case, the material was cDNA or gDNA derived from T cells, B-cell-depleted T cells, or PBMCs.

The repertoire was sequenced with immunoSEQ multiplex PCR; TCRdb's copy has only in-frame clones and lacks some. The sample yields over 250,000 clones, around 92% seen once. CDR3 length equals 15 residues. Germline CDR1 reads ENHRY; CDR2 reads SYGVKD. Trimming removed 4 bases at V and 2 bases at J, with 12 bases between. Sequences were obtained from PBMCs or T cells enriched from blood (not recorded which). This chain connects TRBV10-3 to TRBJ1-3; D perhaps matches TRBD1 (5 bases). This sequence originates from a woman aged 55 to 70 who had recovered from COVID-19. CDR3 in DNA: TGTGCCATCAGTGCTGATGGGGGGGCTGGAAACACCATATATTTT. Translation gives CAISADGGAGNTIYF.